This TCR beta chain was profiled in a study of cytomegalovirus exposure and HLA in healthy donors. Whole-study findings and limits: An Asian-associated ancestry cluster reportedly showed fewer N-insertions than the roughly 700-donor mean in a later analysis.

Both 60 Vbeta primers and 13 Jbeta primers went into the PCR. TCRdb's table, derived via immunoSEQ multiplex PCR, lists solely in-frame clones and lacks some. The table lists 120,000 to 150,000 clones, just under 80% of them singletons, with approximately 2.1% in the top ten. Germline CDR1 is SGHRS and CDR2 is YFSETQ. The CDR3 is 15 residues long. Trimming cost V 0 bases and J 1 base; bases outside gene matches: 2. Remarks on this clone: Its cognate antigen is unknown.

The rearrangement joins TRBV5-1 to TRBJ2-3; the match to TRBD1 covers 7 bases. This sequence originates from a man aged 30 to 39 in good health and CMV-seronegative. Source material: PBMCs. This chain's CDR3 is CASSLGQGGTDTQYF. CDR3 in DNA: TGCGCCAGCAGCTTGGGACAGGGTGGCACAGATACGCAGTATTTT.